This is a list of T cell receptor beta chains from one sample in a study of identical twins. In TCRdb, the 5' RACE reads were re-called with MiXCR into one record per CDR3 protein. Of about 700,000 distinct CDR3 sequences listed, 6.1% are singletons. Sequenced input: naive T cells sorted from blood. Receptors were obtained from a man younger than 30 in good health. CDR3s include the opening cysteine and the closing phenylalanine or tryptophan. D genes are given only for firm matches. Some rows have no size entry. The others give once, few or many, or a class for an expanded clone.

TRBD2 | few | TRBJ2-3 | TRBV5-1 | CASRTSLAGLPDTQYF | TGCGCCAGCCGAACCTCGCTAGCGGGATTACCAGATACGCAGTATTTT
TRBD1 | many | TRBJ1-5 | TRBV10-3 | CAISESGGDQPQHF | TGTGCCATCAGTGAGTCAGGGGGCGATCAGCCCCAGCATTTT
TRBD2 | few | TRBJ2-1 | TRBV20-1 | CSASHGRGQFF | TGCAGTGCTAGTCACGGGAGGGGGCAGTTCTTC
. | many | TRBJ1-5 | TRBV5-1 | CASSLGSTNQPQHF | TGCGCCAGCAGCTTGGGGTCCACTAATCAGCCCCAGCATTTT
TRBD2 | . | TRBJ2-3 | TRBV19 | CASLSGRTQYF | TGTGCCAGTCTTAGCGGGAGGACGCAGTATTTT
. | . | TRBJ1-5 | TRBV18 | CASSPSQLSNQPQHF | TGTGCCAGCTCACCAAGTCAGTTGAGCAATCAGCCCCAGCATTTT
. | many | TRBJ1-5 | TRBV20-1 | CSASVGVNQPQHF | TGCAGTGCGAGTGTGGGAGTGAATCAGCCCCAGCATTTT
TRBD2 | few | TRBJ2-1 | TRBV4-1 | CASSQDRTSGSHEQFF | TGCGCCAGCAGCCAAGATAGGACTAGCGGGAGCCATGAGCAGTTCTTC
TRBD2 | once | TRBJ2-1 | TRBV25-1 | CASMTSGRPYNEQFF | TGTGCCAGCATGACTAGCGGGAGGCCCTACAATGAGCAGTTCTTC
. | many | TRBJ2-7 | TRBV29-1 | CSVESPPYEQYF | TGCAGCGTTGAAAGCCCACCCTACGAGCAGTACTTC
. | . | TRBJ2-3 | TRBV30 | CAWSVRGAGTDTQYF | TGTGCCTGGAGTGTACGAGGGGCCGGCACAGATACGCAGTATTTT
. | many | TRBJ2-1 | TRBV4-3 | CASSQHEVAAYNEQFF | TGCGCCAGCAGCCAACATGAGGTAGCAGCCTACAATGAGCAGTTCTTC
TRBD2 | . | TRBJ2-1 | TRBV3-1 | CASSLRTSGRANEQFF | TGTGCCAGCAGCCTTCGGACTAGCGGGAGGGCCAATGAGCAGTTCTTC
TRBD2 | many | TRBJ2-5 | TRBV7-9 | CASSYPAGEGETQYF | TGTGCCAGCAGCTACCCAGCGGGAGAGGGGGAGACCCAGTACTTC
. | many | TRBJ2-3 | TRBV5-4 | CASSLSGPDTQYF | TGTGCCAGCAGCTTGTCTGGTCCAGATACGCAGTATTTT
. | many | TRBJ2-1 | TRBV27 | CASSWNSDNEQFF | TGTGCCAGCAGTTGGAACTCCGACAATGAGCAGTTCTTC
. | . | TRBJ2-1 | TRBV10-3 | CAIRVGPRGSEQFF | TGTGCCATTAGGGTGGGCCCGCGGGGAAGTGAGCAGTTCTTC
TRBD2 | few | TRBJ2-7 | TRBV14 | CASSRVTSALYEQYF | TGTGCCAGCAGCCGAGTGACTAGCGCTCTCTACGAGCAGTACTTC
. | few | TRBJ2-1 | TRBV4-3 | CASSQELVSDEQFF | TGCGCCAGCAGCCAAGAACTAGTTTCGGATGAGCAGTTCTTC